The entry that follows covers one TCR beta chain sequence. What it recognizes is unknown. These data are taken from a study of CD8 T cells in ankylosing spondylitis. CDR1 is MDHEN, CDR2 SYDVKM, per germline. This CDR3 contains 17 residues. V lost 6 bases to trimming and J lost 1 base; unmatched junction nucleotides: 14. Using quantitative 5'-RACE with molecular barcodes, the authors made TCR beta libraries. TCRdb analysed the 5' RACE reads with MiXCR anew, one entry per CDR3 protein. The sample lists around 480,000 distinct CDR3 sequences, more than 15% occurring once. Study results and caveats: Made up of about eight highly homologous variants, a TCR beta motif appeared characteristic of ankylosing spondylitis blood. Reactive arthritis synovial fluid and blood were previously reported to contain some motif variants.

The TCR was taken from a male donor with ankylosing spondylitis. Sequences were obtained from blood, either unsorted or a sorted T cell fraction (not recorded which). The chain joins TRBV28 to TRBJ1-2; 7 nucleotides align to TRBD1. The CDR3 loop is CASSTASAGGNNYGYTF. The CDR3 DNA reads TGTGCCAGCAGCACCGCCTCGGCAGGGGGAAATAACTATGGCTACACCTTC.